The clone carrying this TCR beta chain was recorded a few times. What it binds is unknown. Since all of the isolated RNA was reverse transcribed, expressed TCRB transcripts were what got sequenced. The table came from immunoSEQ multiplex PCR; TCRdb's copy has only in-frame clones and leaves some out. This sample has roughly 340,000 clones, with about 13% found just once. Trimming removed 1 base at V and 7 bases at J, with 13 bases between. The CDR3 extends over 15 amino acids. In germline, CDR1 is LGHNA, CDR2 YSLEER. The data are from a study of beta chain features in type 1 diabetes. Study conclusions and caveats: TCRB CDR3 length was moderately but significantly reduced in all four CD4+ subsets of Type 1 diabetes patients. Equally in patients and controls, PCR might preferentially amplify shorter templates.

Via CD45RO/CCR7/CD25/CD127/CD95/CD27, cells of the CD4+ naive, central memory, regulatory and stem cell-like memory subsets were sorted. The receptor was derived from a woman younger than 30 with type 1 diabetes. V is TRBV4-3 and J is TRBJ2-2; the D gene is possibly TRBD2 (5 bases). The sequencing sample was made of naive CD4+ T cells from blood. The CDR3, as DNA: TGCGCCAGCAGCCAAGCCATAGCGTACATCGGGGAGCTGTTTTTT. Its translation: CASSQAIAYIGELFF.